This T cell receptor beta chain was captured by sequencing in a study of CXCR3-negative and CXCR3-positive naive CD8 T cells. UMI-labeled TRB cDNA libraries were prepared by 5' RACE. Reanalyzing the 5' RACE reads, TCRdb keeps one entry per CDR3 protein, without DNA. This table holds about 23,000 distinct CDR3 sequences. General study findings and limits: TRB CDR3 properties indicated TCR strength, while surface CD5 was similar across naive subsets. CXCR3-expressing naive cells carried TRB CDR3s more hydrophobic than those of CXCR3-negative naive cells.

Notes on this clonotype: Its antigen remains unknown.

The CDR3 extends over 15 amino acids. Germline values: CDR1 SQVTM, CDR2 ANQGSEA. The TCR originated in a human donor in good health. Some clones in this sample may be carry-over from other donors' samples. This rearrangement joins TRBV29-1 to TRBJ2-3; TCRdb lists TRBD1, though no DNA is available to test this call. The sample consisted of naive CXCR3- CD8+ T cells from blood. Subset reported: CD45RO-CCR7+CD27+CD95- naive CD8+ T cells lacking CXCR3 (TNR3-). The CDR3 region is CSVEVVQGVADTQYF.